This entry lists 26 T cell receptor beta chains sequenced from one sample in a study of CD8 T cells in ankylosing spondylitis (dated by TCRdb to between 2016 and 2019). Summary of the overall study and its limitations: Blood from ankylosing spondylitis patients appeared to be characterized by a TCR beta motif made up of under ten highly homologous amino acid variants.

What these receptors recognize is not known. The library was obtained by 5' RACE. These reads were obtained on an Illumina HiSeq 2500. Clones were called with MiXCR by TCRdb after fastp trimmed the public reads at Q25, and only in-frame beta chains were retained. Rows with one shared CDR3 protein collapse into an entry with the most common genes and DNA. The sample contains about 540,000 distinct CDR3 sequences, 12% of them found a single time. The ten largest clones capture around 6.8% of the sample. The specimen was blood, either unsorted or a sorted T cell fraction (not recorded which). Receptors originate from a male donor with ankylosing spondylitis.

This clonotype was detected a few times. This chain connects TRBV4-2 to TRBJ1-3; weak D call: TRBD1 (6 bases). There are 16 residues in the CDR3. Trimming removed 3 bases from V and 1 base from J, with 13 bases in between. Germline V gene data show CDR1 as LGHNA and CDR2 as YNFKEQ. The CDR3 sequence is CASSHTQGNSGNTIYF. In nucleotides, the CDR3 is TGTGCCAGCAGCCACACCCAGGGGAATTCTGGAAACACCATATATTTT.

This clonotype was detected only a few times. CDR3 residues: CASQTMGGGNEQFF. DNA for the CDR3: TGTGCCAGCCAGACGATGGGCGGGGGGAATGAGCAGTTCTTC. The gene calls are TRBV6-1 and TRBJ2-1; 8 bases are shared with TRBD2. CDR1 and CDR2 from the germline V gene are MNHNS and SASEGT. This CDR3 is 14 amino acids long. J was trimmed by 7 bases and V by 8 bases; bases with no gene match: 10.

There are a few counts of this clonotype. The DNA of the CDR3 is TGCAGCGTCGAGACAGGGGAAGAAGGAAACACCATATATTTT. It specifies CSVETGEEGNTIYF. The chain joins TRBV29-1 to TRBJ1-3; 8 nucleotides agree with TRBD1. Germline CDR1 reads SQVTM; CDR2 reads ANQGSEA. There are 14 residues in the CDR3. J lost 4 bases, V lost 6 bases, and 8 bases had no gene match.

The chain joins TRBV7-7 to TRBJ2-6; 10 nucleotides align to TRBD1. The CDR3 is made up of 17 amino acids. Germline CDR1 reads SSHAT; CDR2 reads FNYEAQ (reference sequence). V gave up 6 bases and J gave up 0 bases; unmatched junction bases: 5. The CDR3 nucleotides read TGTGCCAGCAGTCCGGGACAGGGGCCCTCTGGGGCCAACGTCCTGACTTTC. Encoded protein: CASSPGQGPSGANVLTF. The full variable domain, in which reference TRBV7-7 and TRBJ2-6 provide the parts outside the CDR3, is GAGVSQSPRYKVTKRGQDVTLRCDPISSHATLYWYQQALGQGPEFLTYFNYEAQPDKSGLPSDRFSAERPEGSISTLTIQRTEQRDSAMYRCASSPGQGPSGANVLTFGAGSRLTVL.

This clonotype was seen more than once but under ten times. The rearrangement uses TRBV10-3 and TRBJ1-2; D is perhaps TRBD1 (6 bases). CDR3 size: 15 residues. Looked up from germline, CDR1 is ENHRY and CDR2 is SYGVKD. V was clipped by 4 bases and J by 8 bases, with 20 bases between them. The CDR3: CAISGVAGALEGYTF. For the CDR3, the DNA is TGTGCCATCAGTGGTGTCGCGGGGGCTTTGGAAGGCTACACCTTC.

This clonotype was counted a few times. The CDR3 region is CAISEELYNEQFF. CDR3 coding DNA: TGTGCCATCAGTGAAGAGCTTTACAATGAGCAGTTCTTC. J is TRBJ2-1 and V is TRBV10-3; D remains unclear. Trimming took off 3 bases at V and 4 bases at J, with 7 bases between the two ends. This CDR3 is 13 amino acids long. Germline loops: CDR1 ENHRY, CDR2 SYGVKD.

The J gene is TRBJ2-7, the V gene TRBV2; 7 nucleotides line up with TRBD2. V lost 3 bases to trimming and J lost 7 bases; unmatched junction nucleotides: 9. The CDR3 sequence is 14 residues long. Germline assignment: CDR1 SNHLY and CDR2 FYNNEI. For the CDR3, the DNA is TGTGCCAGCAGTGAGGGGAGGGCAGCGGGGGAGCAGTACTTC. It translates to CASSEGRAAGEQYF.

V usage is TRBV27 and J usage is TRBJ1-5, with 7 bases lining up with TRBD1. Germline assignment: CDR1 MNHEY and CDR2 SMNVEV (reference sequence). V gave up 8 bases and J gave up 4 bases; unmatched junction bases: 5. The CDR3 runs to 13 residues. CDR3 in amino acids: CASESTGNQPQHF. CDR3 nucleotide sequence: TGTGCCAGCGAATCGACAGGGAATCAGCCCCAGCATTTT.

This clonotype was seen repeatedly, ten times or more. V usage is TRBV5-1 and J usage is TRBJ2-1; D not certain. CDR3 length equals 14 residues. Between the trimmed V and J ends, which lost 0 bases and 4 bases, there was a span of 8 bases. Germline V gene sequence: CDR1 SGHRS, CDR2 YFSETQ. DNA for the CDR3: TGCGCCAGCAGCTTGGTCTCTGCATACAATGAGCAGTTCTTC. It codes for CASSLVSAYNEQFF.

This clonotype has at least ten counts. V is TRBV12-3 or TRBV12-4 and J is TRBJ2-7; tentatively, D is TRBD1 (5 bases). Trimming cost V 8 bases and J 2 bases, with 10 bases left between them. The CDR3 totals 12 residues. Here the CDR3 reads CASGSGTYEQYF. Here the CDR3 DNA reads TGTGCCAGCGGGTCAGGGACCTACGAGCAGTACTTC.

The chain couples TRBV30 to TRBJ1-1; 9 bases fit TRBD1. With V trimmed by 2 bases and J by 6 bases, 7 bases remained unmatched. Looked up from germline, CDR1 is GTSNPN and CDR2 is SVGIG (reference sequence). This CDR3 has 14 residues. CDR3 nucleotides: TGTGCCTGGAGTCCCCGGGACAGGGTTGCTGAAGCTTTCTTT. Its translation is CAWSPRDRVAEAFF.

This clonotype was counted only a few times. V is TRBV5-5 and J is TRBJ2-1; TRBD2 matches at 9 bases. CDR1 and CDR2 from the germline V gene are SGHKS and YYEKEE (reference sequence). V was clipped by 3 bases and J by 4 bases; unmatched bases: 5. The CDR3 is made up of 15 amino acids. CDR3 in amino acids: CASSYRTSAYNEQFF. The CDR3 coding sequence is TGTGCCAGCAGCTATCGGACTAGCGCGTACAATGAGCAGTTCTTC.

This clonotype has more than one count but fewer than ten. The chain is built from TRBV5-1 and TRBJ2-7; 8 nucleotides match TRBD1. J gave up 0 bases and V 0 bases, and 8 bases lay outside the gene matches. CDR3 size: 17 residues. The germline V gene has CDR1 SGHRS and CDR2 YFSETQ. CDR3 residues: CASSLAPGQDVSYEQYF. CDR3 sequence (DNA): TGCGCCAGCAGCTTGGCCCCGGGACAGGACGTCTCCTACGAGCAGTACTTC.

The CDR3 loop reads CASSQPFSGFYNEQFF. The CDR3 region has the DNA TGTGCCAGCAGCCAACCCTTTAGCGGTTTCTACAATGAGCAGTTCTTC. The V and J genes are TRBV3-1 and TRBJ2-1, with D perhaps TRBD2 (6 bases). The V and J ends lost 2 bases and 3 bases respectively, with 14 bases between them. CDR3 size: 16 residues. Germline loops: CDR1 LGHDT, CDR2 YNNKEL (reference sequence).

This clonotype has more than one count but fewer than ten. J is TRBJ1-1 and V is TRBV6-2 or TRBV6-3, with TRBD1 as a possible D gene (6 bases). With 2 bases removed from V and 5 bases from J, the gap between germline ends came to 15 bases. This CDR3 comprises 15 residues. Germline CDR1 MNHEY, CDR2 SVGEGT. The CDR3 sequence is CASSYVFRGGTEAFF. The CDR3 region has the DNA TGTGCCAGCAGTTACGTCTTCAGGGGAGGAACTGAAGCTTTCTTT.

This clonotype came up once. This rearrangement joins TRBV9 to TRBJ2-1; TRBD2 aligns across 8 bases. The CDR3 loop spans 15 amino acids. V dropped 0 bases and J dropped 6; count of bases not matched to a gene: 5. Germline V lookup: CDR1 SGDLS, CDR2 YYNGEE. CDR3 region: CASSVVAGKVNEQFF. The CDR3 DNA reads as TGTGCCAGCAGCGTAGTAGCGGGAAAGGTCAATGAGCAGTTCTTC.

This chain joins TRBV7-9 and TRBJ2-1, with D perhaps matching TRBD2 (6 bases). CDR3 size: 15 residues. Trimming removed 5 bases from V and 3 bases from J, with 14 bases in between. Germline CDR1 SEHNR, CDR2 FQNEAQ (reference sequence). CDR3 residues: CASSPGDFSYNEQFF. The CDR3 DNA is TGTGCCAGCAGCCCGGGGGACTTCAGCTACAATGAGCAGTTCTTC.

This clonotype was recorded a few times. The chain is built from TRBV29-1 and TRBJ2-1, with 10 bases lining up with TRBD1. Per the germline V gene, CDR1 is SQVTM and CDR2 is ANQGSEA. The CDR3 covers 15 residues. The J segment lost 9 bases and the V segment lost 1 base, leaving 9 bases of the junction unmatched. CDR3 in DNA: TGCAGCGTTGAAGGTGGGACAGGGGTTGTCGGTGAGCAGTTCTTC. Its protein product is CSVEGGTGVVGEQFF.

In its sample, this clonotype was seen once. The chain has TRBV5-1 and TRBJ2-7; 11 bases agree with TRBD1. V trimming: 3 bases; J trimming: 3 bases; junction bases outside the gene matches: 2. CDR3 length: 14 residues. Germline V CDR1 and CDR2: SGHRS, YFSETQ. The CDR3 is CASSWGTGGYEQYV. The CDR3 region has the DNA TGCGCCAGCAGCTGGGGGACAGGGGGCTACGAGCAGTACGTC.

The chain is built from TRBV20-1 and TRBJ2-7, with a tentative D call TRBD2 (7 bases). Per the germline V gene, CDR1 is DFQATT and CDR2 is SNEGSKA (reference sequence). This CDR3 is built from 12 residues. V lost 6 bases and J lost 2, with 11 bases in between. CDR3 bases: TGCAGTGCAGGGGGGGATCCCTACGAGCAGTACGTC. Encoded protein: CSAGGDPYEQYV.

This clonotype was found a few times. The V call is TRBV7-9, the J call TRBJ2-5; D unresolved. The germline V gene encodes CDR1 SEHNR and CDR2 FQNEAQ (reference sequence). V was clipped by 5 bases and J by 5 bases, with 9 bases between them. The CDR3 spans 12 residues. The CDR3 here is CASSPPMETQYF. The CDR3 region has the DNA TGTGCCAGCAGCCCCCCTATGGAGACCCAGTACTTC. The whole variable domain, filled in from reference TRBV7-9 and TRBJ2-5, reads DTGVSQNPRHKITKRGQNVTFRCDPISEHNRLYWYRQTLGQGPEFLTYFQNEAQLEKSRLLSDRFSAERPKGSFSTLEIQRTEQGDSAMYLCASSPPMETQYFGPGTRLLVL.

V and J are TRBV27 and TRBJ1-2; unclear D gene. Germline V CDR1 and CDR2: MNHEY, SMNVEV (reference sequence). The CDR3 has 14 residues. The V gene lost 2 bases and the J gene lost 7 bases, with 14 bases spanning the gap. DNA of the CDR3: TGTGCCAGCAGTTTAACGAGGGAAGGGAGTGGCTACACCTTC. Its protein is CASSLTREGSGYTF.

This chain links TRBV9 with TRBJ2-7; 8 bases fit TRBD1. V gave up 3 bases and J gave up 0 bases; unmatched junction bases: 5. Germline V gene sequence: CDR1 SGDLS, CDR2 YYNGEE. CDR3 length equals 15 residues. The CDR3 loop is CASSGGQGNSYEQYF. CDR3 in DNA: TGTGCCAGCAGCGGCGGACAGGGTAACTCCTACGAGCAGTACTTC.

This clonotype came up a few times. The chain is built from TRBV11-2 and TRBJ2-1; TRBD2 is a possible D gene (5 bases). The CDR3 has 15 residues. Deletions cut 0 bases from V and 9 bases from J, with 15 bases between. Germline CDR1 SGHAT, CDR2 FQNNGV. The DNA of the CDR3 is TGTGCCAGCAGCTTAGATGGTGCCGGGAACGGTGAGCAGTTCTTC. This sequence encodes CASSLDGAGNGEQFF.

This clonotype has a single count. The rearrangement links TRBV5-1 to TRBJ2-1; 12 bases are a match to TRBD2. The CDR3 runs 14 residues. Losses at the gene ends were 4 bases for V and 8 bases for J; bases not matched to a gene: 4. Germline V gene data show CDR1 as SGHRS and CDR2 as YFSETQ. DNA of the CDR3: TGCGCCAGCAGCAAGACTAGCGGGAGTGATGAGCAGTTCTTC. Its protein is CASSKTSGSDEQFF. The full variable domain, its missing parts supplied by reference TRBV5-1 and TRBJ2-1, is KAGVTQTPRYLIKTRGQQVTLSCSPISGHRSVSWYQQTPGQGLQFLFEYFSETQRNKGNFPGRFSGRQFSNSRSEMNVSTLELGDSALYLCASSKTSGSDEQFFGPGTRLTVL.

This clonotype was detected ten times or more. The V and J genes are TRBV25-1 and TRBJ2-1; maybe TRBD1 (7 bases). The CDR3 is made up of 14 amino acids. V lost 6 bases and J lost 4, with 13 bases in between. Germline values: CDR1 MGHDK, CDR2 SYGVNS. CDR3 residues: CASSGGTAYNEQFF. CDR3 bases: TGTGCCAGCAGCGGCGGGACAGCATACAATGAGCAGTTCTTC.